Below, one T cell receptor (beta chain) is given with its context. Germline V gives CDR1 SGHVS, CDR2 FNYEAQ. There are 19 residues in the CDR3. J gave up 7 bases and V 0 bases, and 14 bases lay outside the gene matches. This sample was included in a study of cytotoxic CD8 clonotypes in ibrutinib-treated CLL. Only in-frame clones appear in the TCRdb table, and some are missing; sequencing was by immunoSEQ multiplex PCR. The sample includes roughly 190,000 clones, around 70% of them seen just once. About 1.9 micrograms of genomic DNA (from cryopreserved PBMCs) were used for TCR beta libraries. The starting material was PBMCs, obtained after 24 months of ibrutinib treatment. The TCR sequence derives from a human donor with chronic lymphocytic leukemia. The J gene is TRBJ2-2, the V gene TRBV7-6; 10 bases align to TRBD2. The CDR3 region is CASSLAVSGRTFGGGELFF. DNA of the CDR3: TGTGCCAGCAGCTTAGCAGTTAGCGGGAGGACCTTCGGGGGCGGGGAGCTGTTTTTT.